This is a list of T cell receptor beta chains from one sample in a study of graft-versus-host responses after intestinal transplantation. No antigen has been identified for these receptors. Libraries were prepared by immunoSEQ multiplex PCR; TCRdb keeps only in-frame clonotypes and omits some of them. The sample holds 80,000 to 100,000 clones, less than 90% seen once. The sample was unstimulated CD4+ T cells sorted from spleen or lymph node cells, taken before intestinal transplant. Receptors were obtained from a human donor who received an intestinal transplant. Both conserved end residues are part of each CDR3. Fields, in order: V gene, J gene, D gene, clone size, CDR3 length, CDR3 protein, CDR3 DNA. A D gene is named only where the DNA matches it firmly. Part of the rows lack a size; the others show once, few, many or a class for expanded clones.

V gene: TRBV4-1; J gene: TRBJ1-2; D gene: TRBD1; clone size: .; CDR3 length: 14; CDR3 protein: CASSQDPGGYGYTF; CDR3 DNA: TGCGCCAGCAGCCAAGATCCAGGGGGCTATGGCTACACCTTC
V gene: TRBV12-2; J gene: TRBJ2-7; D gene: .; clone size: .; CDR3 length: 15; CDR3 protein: CASRPGTGFTYEQYF; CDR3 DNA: TGTGCAAGTCGCCCCGGGACAGGTTTTACCTACGAGCAGTACTTC
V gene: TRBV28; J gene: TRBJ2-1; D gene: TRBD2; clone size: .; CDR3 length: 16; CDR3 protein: CASSAPGLAGVYEQFF; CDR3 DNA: TGTGCCAGCAGTGCTCCCGGACTAGCGGGAGTCTATGAGCAGTTCTTC
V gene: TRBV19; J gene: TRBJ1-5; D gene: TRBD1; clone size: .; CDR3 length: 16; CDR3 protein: CASSIVAGQGGQPQHF; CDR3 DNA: TGTGCCAGTAGTATAGTAGCGGGACAGGGCGGTCAGCCCCAGCATTTT
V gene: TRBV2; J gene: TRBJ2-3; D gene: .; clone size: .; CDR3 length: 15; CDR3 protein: CASSIKRTSTDTQYF; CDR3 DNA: TGTGCCAGCAGTATCAAGAGGACTAGCACAGATACGCAGTATTTT
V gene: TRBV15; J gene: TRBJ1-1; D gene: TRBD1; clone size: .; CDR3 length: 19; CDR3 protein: CATSRVWEGTGHRDTEAFF; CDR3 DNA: TGTGCCACCAGCAGAGTTTGGGAGGGGACAGGACATCGGGACACTGAAGCTTTCTTT
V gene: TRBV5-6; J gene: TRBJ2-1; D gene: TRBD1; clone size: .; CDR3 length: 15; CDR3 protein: CASRGLGRGQDEQFF; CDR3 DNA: TGTGCCAGCAGGGGCCTCGGCAGGGGGCAAGATGAGCAGTTCTTC
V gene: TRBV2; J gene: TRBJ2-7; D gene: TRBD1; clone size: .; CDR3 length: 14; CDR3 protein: CASSEGQGAYEQYF; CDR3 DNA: TGTGCCAGCAGTGAAGGACAGGGTGCCTACGAGCAGTACTTC
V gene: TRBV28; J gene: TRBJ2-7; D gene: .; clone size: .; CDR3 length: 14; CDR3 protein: CASSSTGPSYEQYF; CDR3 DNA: TGTGCCAGCAGTTCCACAGGTCCTTCCTACGAGCAGTACTTC
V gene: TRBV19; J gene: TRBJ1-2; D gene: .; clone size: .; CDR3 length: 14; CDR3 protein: CASSPLGGNYGYTF; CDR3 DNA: TGTGCCAGTAGTCCCCTGGGGGGAAATTATGGCTACACCTTC
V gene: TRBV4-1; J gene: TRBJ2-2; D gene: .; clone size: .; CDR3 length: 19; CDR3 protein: CASSQADPKTTADTGELFF; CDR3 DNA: TGCGCCAGCAGCCAAGCGGACCCTAAAACGACAGCAGACACCGGGGAGCTGTTTTTT
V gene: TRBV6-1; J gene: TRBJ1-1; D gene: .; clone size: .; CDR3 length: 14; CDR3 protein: CASRWGGRDTEAFF; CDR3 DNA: TGTGCCAGCAGGTGGGGGGGTCGCGACACTGAAGCTTTCTTT
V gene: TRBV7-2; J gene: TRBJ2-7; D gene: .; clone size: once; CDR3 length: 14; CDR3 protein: CASTRGGFSYEQYF; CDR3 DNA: TGTGCCAGCACGAGGGGGGGATTCTCCTACGAGCAGTACTTC
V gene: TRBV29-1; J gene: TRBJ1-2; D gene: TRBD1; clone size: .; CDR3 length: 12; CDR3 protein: CSVGQVQTGYTF; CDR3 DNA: TGCAGCGTAGGACAGGTACAGACGGGCTACACCTTC
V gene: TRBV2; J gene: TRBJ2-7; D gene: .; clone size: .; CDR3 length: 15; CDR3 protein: CASSPSGLSSYEQYF; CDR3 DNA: TGTGCCAGCAGTCCGAGCGGGCTTAGCTCCTACGAGCAGTACTTC
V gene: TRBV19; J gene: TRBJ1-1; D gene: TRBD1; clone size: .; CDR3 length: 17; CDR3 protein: CASSSRDRGRLNTEAFF; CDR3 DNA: TGTGCCAGTAGTAGCCGGGACAGGGGACGGCTGAACACTGAAGCTTTCTTT
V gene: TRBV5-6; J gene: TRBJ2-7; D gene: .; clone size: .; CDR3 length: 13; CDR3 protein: CASSLLSVYEQYF; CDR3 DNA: TGTGCCAGCAGCTTGCTCAGTGTCTACGAGCAGTACTTC
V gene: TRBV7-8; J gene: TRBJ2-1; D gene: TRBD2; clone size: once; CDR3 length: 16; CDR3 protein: CASSRAGTSVNNEQFF; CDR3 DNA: TGTGCCAGCAGCCGAGCCGGGACTAGCGTGAACAATGAGCAGTTCTTC
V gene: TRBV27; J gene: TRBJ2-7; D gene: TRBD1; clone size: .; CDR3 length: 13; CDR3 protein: CASSTDRAYEQYF; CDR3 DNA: TGTGCCAGCAGCACGGACAGGGCCTACGAGCAGTACTTC
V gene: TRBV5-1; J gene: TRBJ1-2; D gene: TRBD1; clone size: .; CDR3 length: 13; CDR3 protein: CASSLVAGGGYTF; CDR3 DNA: TGCGCCAGCAGCTTGGTGGCAGGGGGCGGCTACACCTTC
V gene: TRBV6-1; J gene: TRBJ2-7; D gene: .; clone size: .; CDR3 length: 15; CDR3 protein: CASSELGLGRYEQYF; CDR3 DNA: TGTGCCAGCAGTGAACTGGGGCTAGGCCGGTACGAGCAGTACTTC
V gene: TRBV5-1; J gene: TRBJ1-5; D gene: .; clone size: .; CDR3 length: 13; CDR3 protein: CASSLDGHQPQHF; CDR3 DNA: TGCGCCAGCAGCTTGGATGGGCACCAGCCCCAGCATTTT